The clone carrying this T cell receptor beta chain was recorded at least ten times. Unique molecular identifiers were affixed to discrete cDNA molecules within the library. Each CDR3 protein is one row after TCRdb ran MiXCR on the RACE reads. The sample yields about 380,000 distinct CDR3 sequences, 4.5% to 6% seen once. This entry is derived from a study of human T cells and chemical hapten exposure. Study details: Investigators sensitized about 2 cm by about 2 cm of upper inner arm skin with 2% DPC. DPC (0.01%) was patch tested on the upper back and read at 6 days.

CDR3 size: 13 residues. V was cut by 9 bases and J by 7 bases, with 19 bases left in between. Germline V gene data show CDR1 as MNHNY and CDR2 as SVGAGI (reference sequence). Specified time point: pre-sensitization, week 0. Described treatment: therapeutic diphenylcyclopropenone sensitization with weekly scalp DPC. Before extraction, the whole blood was not fractionated, and total RNA was taken from it. This material consisted of whole blood, taken in connection with sensitization to the hapten diphenylcyclopropenone (DPC). This sequence originates from a woman between 50 and 59 years old with alopecia areata. Some clones in this sample may be carry-over from other donors' samples. V is TRBV6-6 and J is TRBJ2-7; a weak D match, TRBD1 (7 bases). The CDR3 loop is CASGLRTGGEQYF. Here the CDR3 DNA reads TGTGCCAGTGGGCTCCGGACAGGAGGGGAGCAGTACTTC.